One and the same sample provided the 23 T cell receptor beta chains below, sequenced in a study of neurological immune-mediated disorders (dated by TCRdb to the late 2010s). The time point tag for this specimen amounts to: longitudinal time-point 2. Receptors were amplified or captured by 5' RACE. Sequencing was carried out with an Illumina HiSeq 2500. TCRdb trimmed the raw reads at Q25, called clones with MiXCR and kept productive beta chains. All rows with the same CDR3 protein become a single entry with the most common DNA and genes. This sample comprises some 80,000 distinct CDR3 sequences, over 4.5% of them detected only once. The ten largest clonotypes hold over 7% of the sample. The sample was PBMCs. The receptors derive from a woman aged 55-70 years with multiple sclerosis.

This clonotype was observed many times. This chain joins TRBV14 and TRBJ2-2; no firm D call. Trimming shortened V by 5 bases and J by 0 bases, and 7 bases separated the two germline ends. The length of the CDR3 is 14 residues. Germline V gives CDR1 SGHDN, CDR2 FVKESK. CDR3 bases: TGTGCCAGCAGCTACCAGGCGAACACCGGGGAGCTGTTTTTT. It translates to CASSYQANTGELFF.

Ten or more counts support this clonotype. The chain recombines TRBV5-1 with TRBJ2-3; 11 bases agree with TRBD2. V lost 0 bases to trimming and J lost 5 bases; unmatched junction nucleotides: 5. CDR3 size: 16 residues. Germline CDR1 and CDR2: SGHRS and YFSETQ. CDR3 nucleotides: TGCGCCAGCAGCTTGGGAGCTAGCGGGGGGATAGATACGCAGTATTTT. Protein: CASSLGASGGIDTQYF.

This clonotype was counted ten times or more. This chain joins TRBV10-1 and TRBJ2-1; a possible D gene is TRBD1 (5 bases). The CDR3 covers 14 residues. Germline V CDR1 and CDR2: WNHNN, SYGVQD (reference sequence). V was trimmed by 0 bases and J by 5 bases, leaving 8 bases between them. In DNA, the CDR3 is TGCGCCAGCAGTGAGTCAGGGGCCAACAATGAGCAGTTCTTC. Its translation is CASSESGANNEQFF.

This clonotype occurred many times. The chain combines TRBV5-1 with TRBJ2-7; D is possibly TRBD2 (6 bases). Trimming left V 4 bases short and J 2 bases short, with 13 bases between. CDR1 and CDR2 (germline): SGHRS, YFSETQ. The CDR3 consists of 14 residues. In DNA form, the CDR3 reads TGCGCCAGCAGCCCCGGGGGACCCACCTACGAGCAGTACTTC. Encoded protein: CASSPGGPTYEQYF.

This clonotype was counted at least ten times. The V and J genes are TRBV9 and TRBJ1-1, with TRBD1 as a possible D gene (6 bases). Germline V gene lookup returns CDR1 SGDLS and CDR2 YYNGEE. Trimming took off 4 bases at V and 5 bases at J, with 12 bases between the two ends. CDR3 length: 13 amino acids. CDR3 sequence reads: CASSFQGRTEAFF. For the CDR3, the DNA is TGTGCCAGCAGCTTTCAGGGGAGGACTGAAGCTTTCTTT.

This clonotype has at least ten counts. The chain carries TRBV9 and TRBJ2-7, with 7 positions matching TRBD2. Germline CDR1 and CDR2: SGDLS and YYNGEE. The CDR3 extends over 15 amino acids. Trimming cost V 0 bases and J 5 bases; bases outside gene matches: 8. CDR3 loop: CASSVARSGVNEQYF. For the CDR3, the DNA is TGTGCCAGCAGCGTAGCCAGGAGCGGGGTAAACGAGCAGTACTTC.

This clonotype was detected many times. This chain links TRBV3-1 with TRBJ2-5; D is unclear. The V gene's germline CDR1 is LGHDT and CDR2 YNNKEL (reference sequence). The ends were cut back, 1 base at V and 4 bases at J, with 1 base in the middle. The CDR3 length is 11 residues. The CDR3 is CASSQVETQYF. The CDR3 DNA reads TGTGCCAGCAGCCAAGTAGAGACCCAGTACTTC.

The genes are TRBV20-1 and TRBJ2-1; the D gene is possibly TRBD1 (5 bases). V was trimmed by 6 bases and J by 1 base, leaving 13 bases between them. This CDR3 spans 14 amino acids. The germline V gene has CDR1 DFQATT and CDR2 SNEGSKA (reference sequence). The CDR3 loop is CSAQGLTSYNEQFF. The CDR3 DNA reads TGCAGTGCCCAGGGCCTAACGTCCTACAATGAGCAGTTCTTC.

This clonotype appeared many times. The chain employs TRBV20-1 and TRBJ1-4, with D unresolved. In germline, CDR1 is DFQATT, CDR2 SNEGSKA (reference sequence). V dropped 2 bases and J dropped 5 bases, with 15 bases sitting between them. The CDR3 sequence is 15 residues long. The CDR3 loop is CSARPSTRTNEKLFF. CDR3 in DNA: TGCAGTGCTAGACCCTCGACACGGACGAATGAAAAACTGTTTTTT.

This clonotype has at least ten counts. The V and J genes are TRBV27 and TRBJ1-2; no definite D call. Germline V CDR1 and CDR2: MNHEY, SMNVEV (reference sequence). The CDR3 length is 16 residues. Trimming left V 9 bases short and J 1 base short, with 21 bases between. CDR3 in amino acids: CASKTSRGSFNYGYTF. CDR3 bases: TGTGCCAGTAAGACATCCCGGGGTTCCTTTAACTATGGCTACACCTTC.

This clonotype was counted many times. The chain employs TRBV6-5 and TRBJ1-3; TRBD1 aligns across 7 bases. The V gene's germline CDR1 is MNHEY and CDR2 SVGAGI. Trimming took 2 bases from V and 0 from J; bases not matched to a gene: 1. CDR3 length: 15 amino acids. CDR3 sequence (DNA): TGTGCCAGCAGTTACGCAGGGGGCTCTGGAAACACCATATATTTT. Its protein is CASSYAGGSGNTIYF.

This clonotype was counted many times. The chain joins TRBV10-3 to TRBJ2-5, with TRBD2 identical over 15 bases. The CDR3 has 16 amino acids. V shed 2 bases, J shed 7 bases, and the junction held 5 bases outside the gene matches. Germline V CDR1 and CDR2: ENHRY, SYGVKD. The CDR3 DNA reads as TGTGCCATCAGTGAGGGGACTAGCGGGGGGTCCGGGACCCAGTACTTC. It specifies CAISEGTSGGSGTQYF.

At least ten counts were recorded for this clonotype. The CDR3 region is CASSMGPGLAYEQYF. The CDR3 region has the DNA TGCGCCAGCAGCATGGGACCGGGACTAGCCTACGAGCAGTACTTC. V gene TRBV5-1 combines with J gene TRBJ2-7, with 8 bases lining up with TRBD2. Germline V lookup: CDR1 SGHRS, CDR2 YFSETQ. J was trimmed by 2 bases and V by 4 bases; bases with no gene match: 8. The CDR3 loop spans 15 amino acids.

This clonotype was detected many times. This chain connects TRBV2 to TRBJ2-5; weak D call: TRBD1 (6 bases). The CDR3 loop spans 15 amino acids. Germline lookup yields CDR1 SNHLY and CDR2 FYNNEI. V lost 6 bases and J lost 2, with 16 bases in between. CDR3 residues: CASSKTGHLQETQYF. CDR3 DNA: TGTGCCAGCAGCAAAACAGGGCACCTACAAGAGACCCAGTACTTC.

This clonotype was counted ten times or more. The CDR3 spells CASNPTRATDTQYF. The CDR3 region has the DNA TGCGCCAGCAACCCGACCAGGGCCACAGATACGCAGTATTTT. The J gene is TRBJ2-3, the V gene TRBV5-1, with D tentatively TRBD1 (5 bases). The germline gives CDR1 SGHRS, CDR2 YFSETQ. V was trimmed by 6 bases and J by 2 bases, leaving 13 bases between them. The CDR3 runs 14 residues.

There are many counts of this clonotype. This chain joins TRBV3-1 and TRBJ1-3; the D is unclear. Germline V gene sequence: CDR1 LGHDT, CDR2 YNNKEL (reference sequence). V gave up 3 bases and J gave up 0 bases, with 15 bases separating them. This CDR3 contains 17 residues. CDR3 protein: CASSHRQGRSSGNTIYF. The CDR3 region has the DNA TGTGCCAGCAGCCACCGACAAGGACGGAGCTCTGGAAACACCATATATTTT.

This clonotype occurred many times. CDR3 region: CASSQAGTGTDEQFF. CDR3 DNA: TGCGCCAGCAGCCAAGCCGGGACGGGTACGGATGAGCAGTTCTTC. The V gene is TRBV4-1, the J gene TRBJ2-1; D assignment may be TRBD1 or TRBD2 (5 bases each). Germline V gene data show CDR1 as MGHRA and CDR2 as YSYEKL. Trimming removed 1 base at V and 8 bases at J, with 15 bases between. The CDR3 loop spans 15 amino acids.

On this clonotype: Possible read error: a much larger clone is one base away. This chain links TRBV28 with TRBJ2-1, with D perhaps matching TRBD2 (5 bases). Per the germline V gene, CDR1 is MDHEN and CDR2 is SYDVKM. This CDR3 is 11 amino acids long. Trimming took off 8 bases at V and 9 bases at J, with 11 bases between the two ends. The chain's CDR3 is CASSRGLEQFF. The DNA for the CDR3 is TGTGCCAGCTCCCGCGGGCTTGAGCAGTTCTTC. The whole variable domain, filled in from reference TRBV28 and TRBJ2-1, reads DVKVTQSSRYLVKRTGEKVFLECVQDMDHENMFWYRQDPGLGLRLIYFSYDVKMKEKGDIPEGYSVSREKKERFSLILESASTNQTSMYLCASSRGLEQFFGPGTRLTVL.

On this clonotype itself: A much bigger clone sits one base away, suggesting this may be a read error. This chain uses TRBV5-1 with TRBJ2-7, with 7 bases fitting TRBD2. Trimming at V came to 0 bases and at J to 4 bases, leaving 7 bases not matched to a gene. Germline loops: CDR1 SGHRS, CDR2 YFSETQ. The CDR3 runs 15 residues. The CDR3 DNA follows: TGCGCCAGCAGCTTGGTAGGTGGCGGGGGATACGAGCAGTACTTC. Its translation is CASSLVGGGGYEQYF.

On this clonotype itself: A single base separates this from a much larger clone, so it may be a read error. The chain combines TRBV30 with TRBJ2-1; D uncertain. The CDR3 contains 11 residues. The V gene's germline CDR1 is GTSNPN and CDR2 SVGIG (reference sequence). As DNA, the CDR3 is TGTGCCTGGGCTTTTAACAATGAGCGGTTCTTC. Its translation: CAWAFNNERFF. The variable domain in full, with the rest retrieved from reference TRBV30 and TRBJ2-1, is SQTIHQWPATLVQPVGSPLSLECTVEGTSNPNLYWYRQAAGRGLQLLFYSVGIGQISSEVPQNLSASRPQDRQFILSSKKLLLSDSGFYLCAWAFNNERFFGPGTRLTVL.

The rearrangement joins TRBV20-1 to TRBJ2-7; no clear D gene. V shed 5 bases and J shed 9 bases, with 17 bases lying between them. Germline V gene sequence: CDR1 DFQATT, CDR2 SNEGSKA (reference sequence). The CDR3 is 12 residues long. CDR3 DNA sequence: TGCAGTGCTCTCGACCAGATACGAGTGCAGTACTTC. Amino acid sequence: CSALDQIRVQYF.

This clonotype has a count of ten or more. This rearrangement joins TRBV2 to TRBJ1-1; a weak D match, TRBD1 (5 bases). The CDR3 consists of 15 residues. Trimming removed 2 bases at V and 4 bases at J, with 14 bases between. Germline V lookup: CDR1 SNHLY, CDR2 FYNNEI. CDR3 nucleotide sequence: TGTGCCAGCAGTGAATGGGCGGTGGGGGGCACTGAAGCTTTCTTT. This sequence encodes CASSEWAVGGTEAFF.

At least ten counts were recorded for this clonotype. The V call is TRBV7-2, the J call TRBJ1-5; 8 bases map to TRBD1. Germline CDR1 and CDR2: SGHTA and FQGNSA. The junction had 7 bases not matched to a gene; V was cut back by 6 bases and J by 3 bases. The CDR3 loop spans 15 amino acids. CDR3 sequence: CASSLGQGFNQPQHF. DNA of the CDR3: TGTGCCAGCAGTCTCGGACAGGGCTTCAATCAGCCCCAGCATTTT.